Presented here are 17 T cell receptor beta chains from one specimen sequenced in a study of T cell clones after liver transplantation. TCRdb's copy holds only in-frame clones and misses some; the assay was immunoSEQ multiplex PCR. The repertoire holds around 20,000 clones, with approximately 90% as singletons. Specimen: CD8+ T cells from blood, collected around 42 months after liver transplant. These TCRs come from a human patient who received a liver transplant. The T cells may partly be graft donor cells.

This chain connects TRBV11-2 to TRBJ2-1, with 7 positions matching TRBD1. This CDR3 is built from 19 residues. The V segment lost 1 base and the J segment 0 bases; nucleotides outside the gene matches: 12. The germline CDR1 and CDR2 sequences are SGHAT and FQNNGV. CDR3 loop: CASSLGVGGPSISYNEQFF. In DNA form, the CDR3 reads TGTGCCAGCAGCTTAGGTGTAGGGGGCCCCTCCATCTCCTACAATGAGCAGTTCTTC.

J is TRBJ1-1 and V is TRBV15; tentative D call: TRBD1 (5 bases). This CDR3 has 13 amino acids. Germline V gives CDR1 LNHNV, CDR2 YYDKDF (reference sequence). The ends were cut back, 5 bases at V and 4 bases at J, with 11 bases in the middle. Here the CDR3 DNA reads TGTGCCACCAGCCCCTTAAGGGGCACTGAAGCTTTCTTT. Its translation: CATSPLRGTEAFF.

The rearrangement links TRBV7-6 to TRBJ1-1; no clear D gene. With 5 bases removed from V and 2 bases from J, the gap between germline ends came to 18 bases. Germline-derived CDR1 and CDR2 are SGHVS and FNYEAQ. The CDR3 runs to 16 residues. The chain's CDR3 is CASSPSGGLVNTEAFF. CDR3 DNA: TGTGCCAGCAGCCCGTCAGGAGGGTTGGTAAACACTGAAGCTTTCTTT.

This chain connects TRBV5-4 to TRBJ1-1; D is perhaps TRBD1 (6 bases). CDR1 is SGHNT and CDR2 is YYREEE in the germline V gene (reference sequence). Deletions cut 3 bases from V and 3 bases from J, with 15 bases between. The CDR3 covers 15 residues. The CDR3 DNA sequence: TGTGCCAGCAGCTCATTGGTGGGGGCGGACACTGAAGCTTTCTTT. It encodes CASSSLVGADTEAFF.

The chain combines TRBV4-3 with TRBJ1-2, with D maybe TRBD1 (5 bases). The germline V gene has CDR1 LGHNA and CDR2 YSLEER. The length of the CDR3 is 14 residues. The V and J ends lost 0 bases and 7 bases respectively, with 12 bases between them. The CDR3 sequence: CASSQDPGSGGYTF. DNA for the CDR3: TGCGCCAGCAGCCAAGATCCAGGGTCGGGTGGCTACACCTTC.

This clone was detected once. The chain combines TRBV2 with TRBJ2-5, with a possible D match to TRBD1 (6 bases). The CDR3 runs to 12 residues. The germline V and J ends were trimmed by 6 bases and 5 bases, with 10 bases remaining between them. CDR1 and CDR2 (germline): SNHLY, FYNNEI. CDR3: CASRGARETQYF. CDR3 nucleotides: TGTGCCAGCAGGGGGGCACGGGAGACCCAGTACTTC.

This chain connects TRBV27 to TRBJ2-1; possible D gene TRBD2, 6 bases. Germline V gene data show CDR1 as MNHEY and CDR2 as SMNVEV (reference sequence). The CDR3 length is 13 residues. The V gene lost 6 bases and the J gene lost 4 bases, with 10 bases spanning the gap. CDR3 sequence: CASRPGLYNEQFF. The CDR3 nucleotides are TGTGCCAGCAGACCCGGACTATACAATGAGCAGTTCTTC.

The CDR3: CASRLQGRTEAFF. The CDR3 bases are TGTGCCAGCAGACTACAGGGCCGCACTGAAGCTTTCTTT. This chain links TRBV28 with TRBJ1-1, with D possibly TRBD1 on 6 matching bases. The CDR3 length is 13 residues. With 6 bases removed from V and 4 bases from J, the gap between germline ends came to 12 bases. The germline gives CDR1 MDHEN, CDR2 SYDVKM. Full variable domain (remainder filled in from reference TRBV28 and TRBJ1-1): DVKVTQSSRYLVKRTGEKVFLECVQDMDHENMFWYRQDPGLGLRLIYFSYDVKMKEKGDIPEGYSVSREKKERFSLILESASTNQTSMYLCASRLQGRTEAFFGQGTRLTVV.

The V call is TRBV7-9, the J call TRBJ2-1, with a possible D match to TRBD1 (6 bases). V dropped 4 bases and J dropped 5 bases, with 12 bases sitting between them. The CDR3 runs 14 residues. Germline assignment: CDR1 SEHNR and CDR2 FQNEAQ (reference sequence). CDR3 protein: CASSYTGSNNEQFF. The CDR3 DNA follows: TGTGCCAGCAGCTACACAGGGTCCAACAATGAGCAGTTCTTC.

The chain joins TRBV6-6 to TRBJ2-7; 10 bases are shared with TRBD2. The germline CDR1 and CDR2 sequences are MNHNY and SVGAGI (reference sequence). CDR3 length: 16 amino acids. The V segment lost 3 bases and the J segment 6 bases; nucleotides outside the gene matches: 11. The CDR3 loop is CASSYWLAGETAEQYF. CDR3 nucleotide sequence: TGTGCCAGCAGTTATTGGCTAGCGGGAGAGACGGCCGAGCAGTACTTC.

The rearrangement joins TRBV28 to TRBJ1-1; no clear D gene. Germline V gene lookup returns CDR1 MDHEN and CDR2 SYDVKM. CDR3 length: 14 residues. Trimming stripped 3 bases from V and 0 bases from J, with 8 bases between. CDR3 amino acids: CASSFTVMNTEAFF. CDR3 DNA sequence: TGTGCCAGCAGTTTTACGGTCATGAACACTGAAGCTTTCTTT.

The DNA of the CDR3 is TGTGCCAGTCGCGCTGGGCAGGGAAAATTCACCGGGGAGCTGTTTTTT. This codes for CASRAGQGKFTGELFF. The chain carries TRBV5-4 and TRBJ2-2, with D possibly TRBD1 on 5 matching bases. Germline V gene data show CDR1 as SGHNT and CDR2 as YYREEE (reference sequence). The ends were cut back, 8 bases at V and 4 bases at J, with 21 bases in the middle. This CDR3 is 16 amino acids long.

J is TRBJ1-1 and V is TRBV10-2; D remains ambiguous. Germline-derived CDR1 and CDR2 are WSHSY and SAAADI. Trimming cost V 2 bases and J 5 bases, with 9 bases left between them. The CDR3 spans 13 residues. CDR3 in amino acids: CASSEAAGTEAFF. The CDR3 DNA reads TGCGCCAGCAGTGAGGCGGCGGGGACTGAAGCTTTCTTT.

The CDR3 DNA reads as TGTGCCAGCAGCTCCAATACAGGGGGTTTGGGCGAGCAGTACTTC. It is translated as CASSSNTGGLGEQYF. This chain connects TRBV7-9 to TRBJ2-7; TRBD1 agrees at 8 bases. The trim removed 4 bases at V and 6 bases at J, leaving 11 bases unmatched. The CDR3 covers 15 residues. CDR1 and CDR2 from the germline V gene are SEHNR and FQNEAQ (reference sequence).

The J gene is TRBJ2-1, the V gene TRBV6-6; perhaps TRBD2 as D (5 bases). CDR3 length: 13 residues. Trimming removed 8 bases at V and 5 bases at J, with 13 bases between. The germline gives CDR1 MNHNY, CDR2 SVGAGI (reference sequence). This CDR3 is CASGLAFNNEQFF. DNA for the CDR3: TGTGCCAGCGGGCTAGCCTTTAACAATGAGCAGTTCTTC.

The gene calls are TRBV27 and TRBJ2-1, with TRBD2 as a possible D gene (7 bases). Germline V gives CDR1 MNHEY, CDR2 SMNVEV (reference sequence). V was cut by 6 bases and J by 9 bases, with 18 bases left in between. The CDR3 is made up of 14 amino acids. CDR3 nucleotide sequence: TGTGCCAGCAGCTGGGGGGCGGGAGAGGGTGAGCAGTTCTTC. Translation gives CASSWGAGEGEQFF.

The rearrangement links TRBV5-4 to TRBJ1-1; a weak D match, TRBD1 (6 bases). The CDR3 spans 15 residues. Trimming took off 4 bases at V and 3 bases at J, with 16 bases between the two ends. Germline values: CDR1 SGHNT, CDR2 YYREEE (reference sequence). This chain's CDR3 is CASSPGEGWDTEAFF. The CDR3 DNA sequence: TGTGCCAGCAGCCCAGGGGAGGGGTGGGACACTGAAGCTTTCTTT.